These 11 T cell receptor beta chains were all obtained from the same sample, sequenced in a study of cytomegalovirus exposure and HLA in healthy donors. The PCR contained 60 Vbeta and 13 Jbeta primers. Produced via immunoSEQ multiplex PCR; TCRdb's table is partial and in-frame only. The table includes about 98,000 clones, about 85% detected once. Material: PBMCs. The receptors were gathered from a female donor in good health and CMV-seropositive.

The chain is built from TRBV30 and TRBJ1-5, with D possibly being TRBD1 (6 bases). From germline, CDR1 is GTSNPN and CDR2 SVGIG (reference sequence). Between the trimmed V and J ends, which lost 2 bases and 11 bases, there was a span of 19 bases. This CDR3 spans 14 amino acids. DNA of the CDR3: TGTGCCTGGAGTCCGACAACGGTGAGACAGGCCCAGCATTTT. Amino acids: CAWSPTTVRQAQHF.

The CDR3 nucleotides are TGTGCCAGTAGTATTGCCGGGAGGGGTATCGGGGAGCTGTTTTTT. Its translation: CASSIAGRGIGELFF. This sequence joins TRBV19 and TRBJ2-2; 8 bases match TRBD2. The CDR3 extends over 15 amino acids. J gave up 7 bases and V 3 bases, and 7 bases lay outside the gene matches. In germline, CDR1 is LNHDA, CDR2 SQIVND (reference sequence).

V is TRBV7-3 and J is TRBJ2-7, with 7 positions matching TRBD1. Germline values: CDR1 SGHTA, CDR2 FQGTGA. V was clipped by 5 bases and J by 6 bases; unmatched bases: 7. The CDR3 sequence is 13 residues long. CDR3 nucleotides: TGTGCCAGCAGCACCTCCACAGGGGCCGAGCAGTACTTC. Translation: CASSTSTGAEQYF.

To note about this clone: The sample holds other DNA sequences that translate to the same CDR3. The genes are TRBV11-2 and TRBJ1-1, with D perhaps matching TRBD1 (5 bases). Per germline, CDR1 SGHAT and CDR2 FQNNGV. The CDR3 extends over 13 amino acids. Trimming stripped 1 base from V and 3 bases from J, with 6 bases between. CDR3 sequence: CASSLGGDTEAFF. The DNA of the CDR3 is TGTGCCAGCAGCTTAGGGGGGGACACTGAAGCTTTCTTT.

This chain links TRBV11-2 with TRBJ2-1, with D tentatively TRBD2 (6 bases). The germline CDR1 and CDR2 sequences are SGHAT and FQNNGV. The CDR3 is 12 amino acids. The V end was cut by 1 base, the J end by 10 bases, with 8 bases between. As DNA, the CDR3 is TGTGCCAGCAGCTTAGCCGGGGGAGAGCAGTTCTTC. The encoded protein is CASSLAGGEQFF.

This clone has a single count. This chain joins TRBV18 and TRBJ2-3, with 13 bases identical to TRBD2. CDR3 length: 17 residues. The germline CDR1 and CDR2 sequences are KGHSH and LQKENI. The V gene end was trimmed by 4 bases and the J gene end by 1 base; junction bases not matched to a gene: 5. The CDR3 loop reads CASSRATSGGGTDTQYF. The CDR3 DNA sequence: TGTGCCAGCTCACGAGCAACTAGCGGGGGGGGCACAGATACGCAGTATTTT.

As regards this clone: Other DNA sequences within the sample encode an identical CDR3. The V and J genes are TRBV19 and TRBJ2-1, with 11 nucleotides matching TRBD1. CDR1 is LNHDA and CDR2 is SQIVND in the germline V gene (reference sequence). Losses at the gene ends were 3 bases for V and 6 bases for J; bases not matched to a gene: 1. This CDR3 contains 14 residues. The CDR3 DNA reads as TGTGCCAGTAGTATCGGGACAGGGGGCAATGAGCAGTTCTTC. Translated: CASSIGTGGNEQFF.

This chain joins TRBV7-9 and TRBJ1-1; D may be TRBD1 (5 bases). Germline V gives CDR1 SEHNR, CDR2 FQNEAQ (reference sequence). V dropped 5 bases and J dropped 1 base, with 11 bases sitting between them. The CDR3 extends over 14 amino acids. The CDR3 DNA is TGTGCCAGCAGCCTTAGCGGGGGGAACACTGAAGCTTTCTTT. Amino acids: CASSLSGGNTEAFF. Full variable domain (outside the CDR3, taken from reference TRBV7-9 and TRBJ1-1): DTGVSQNPRHKITKRGQNVTFRCDPISEHNRLYWYRQTLGQGPEFLTYFQNEAQLEKSRLLSDRFSAERPKGSFSTLEIQRTEQGDSAMYLCASSLSGGNTEAFFGQGTRLTVV.

The chain recombines TRBV9 with TRBJ2-6; tentative D call: TRBD2 (7 bases). The CDR3 has 17 amino acids. Per the germline V gene, CDR1 is SGDLS and CDR2 is YYNGEE. V was clipped by 4 bases and J by 0 bases, with 14 bases between them. The CDR3 coding sequence is TGTGCCAGCAGCCAGTGGGGGGGGGCCTCTGGGGCCAACGTCCTGACTTTC. The encoded protein is CASSQWGGASGANVLTF.

V gene TRBV28 combines with J gene TRBJ2-2; weak D call: TRBD2 (6 bases). The CDR3 spans 17 residues. The germline gives CDR1 MDHEN, CDR2 SYDVKM. Trimming removed 0 bases from V and 0 bases from J, with 11 bases in between. CDR3 amino acids: CASSLWGGRANTGELFF. The CDR3 nucleotides are TGTGCCAGCAGTTTATGGGGGGGAAGAGCGAACACCGGGGAGCTGTTTTTT.

This clone was found once. This sequence joins TRBV10-1 and TRBJ1-2, with D possibly being TRBD1 (6 bases). The germline CDR1 and CDR2 sequences are WNHNN and SYGVQD (reference sequence). V lost 2 bases, J lost 8 bases, and 12 bases lay in between. This CDR3 comprises 13 residues. CDR3 coding DNA: TGCGCCAGCAGTGAGACAGGGACGGGCGGCTACACCTTC. Translation gives CASSETGTGGYTF.